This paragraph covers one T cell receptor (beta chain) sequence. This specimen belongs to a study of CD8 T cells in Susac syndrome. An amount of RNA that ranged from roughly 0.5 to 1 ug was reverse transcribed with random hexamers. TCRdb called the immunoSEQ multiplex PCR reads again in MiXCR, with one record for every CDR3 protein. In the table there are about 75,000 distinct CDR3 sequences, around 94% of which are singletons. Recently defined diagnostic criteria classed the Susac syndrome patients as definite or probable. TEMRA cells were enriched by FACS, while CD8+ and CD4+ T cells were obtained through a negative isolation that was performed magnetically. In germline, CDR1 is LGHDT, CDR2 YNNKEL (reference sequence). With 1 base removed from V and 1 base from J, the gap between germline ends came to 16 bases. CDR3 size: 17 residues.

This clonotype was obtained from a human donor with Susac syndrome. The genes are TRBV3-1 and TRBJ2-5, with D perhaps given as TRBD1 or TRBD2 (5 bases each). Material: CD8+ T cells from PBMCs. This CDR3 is CASSQAPIGTLQETQYF. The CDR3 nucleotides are TGTGCCAGCAGCCAAGCCCCGATTGGGACCCTCCAAGAGACCCAGTACTTC.